The 27 T cell receptor beta chains in this list originate from one sample, sequenced in a study of shared clonotypes between healthy human individuals. Method: immunoSEQ multiplex PCR; TCRdb's copy keeps in-frame clones and lacks some. The profile shows 180,000 or so clones, just under 95% of them singletons. Sequences were obtained from naive CD4+ T cells sorted from blood. The sample's subset: CD45RA+ positively selected. Receptor source: a woman aged 25 to 39 in good health.

The gene calls are TRBV6-1 and TRBJ1-1; D uncertain. The V end was cut by 2 bases, the J end by 10 bases, with 8 bases between. The germline V gene encodes CDR1 MNHNS and CDR2 SASEGT. The CDR3 is made up of 11 amino acids. The CDR3 reads CASSEKGAAFF. CDR3 DNA: TGTGCCAGCAGTGAAAAAGGAGCAGCTTTCTTT.

The chain couples TRBV19 to TRBJ2-7; 9 bases match TRBD2. V lost 4 bases, J lost 4 bases, and 2 bases stayed unmatched. The CDR3 totals 13 residues. The germline CDR1 and CDR2 sequences are LNHDA and SQIVND (reference sequence). The chain's CDR3 is CASSTSGIYEQYF. The CDR3 DNA reads TGTGCCAGTAGTACTAGCGGGATTTACGAGCAGTACTTC.

This chain links TRBV7-9 with TRBJ1-4; D not resolved. The V gene's germline CDR1 is SEHNR and CDR2 FQNEAQ (reference sequence). The CDR3 totals 19 residues. V was clipped by 1 base and J by 1 base, with 19 bases between them. The chain's CDR3 is CASSLGWRVKGGTNEKLFF. CDR3 nucleotide sequence: TGTGCCAGCAGCTTAGGGTGGCGGGTCAAGGGCGGAACTAATGAAAAACTGTTTTTT.

This clone turned up a few times. The chain carries TRBV14 and TRBJ1-5; no clear D gene. This CDR3 is 13 amino acids long. The germline gives CDR1 SGHDN, CDR2 FVKESK. The V and J ends lost 1 base and 0 bases respectively, with 1 base between them. The CDR3, as DNA: TGTGCCAGCAGCCAAGGTAGCAATCAGCCCCAGCATTTT. Its protein is CASSQGSNQPQHF.

This clone was counted only a few times. The chain is built from TRBV28 and TRBJ1-2; D is undetermined. Germline V gene sequence: CDR1 MDHEN, CDR2 SYDVKM. The ends were cut back, 5 bases at V and 4 bases at J, with 8 bases in the middle. The CDR3 extends over 12 amino acids. CDR3 amino acids: CASSPRSYGYTF. Written as DNA, the CDR3 is TGTGCCAGCAGTCCCCGGTCCTATGGCTACACCTTC.

J is TRBJ1-4 and V is TRBV28; D is unclear. This CDR3 is built from 11 residues. Germline V CDR1 and CDR2: MDHEN, SYDVKM. V shed 3 bases and J shed 7 bases, with 3 bases lying between them. This chain's CDR3 is CASSFREKLFF. The CDR3 nucleotides read TGTGCCAGCAGTTTCCGTGAAAAACTGTTTTTT. Full variable domain (missing parts from reference TRBV28 and TRBJ1-4): DVKVTQSSRYLVKRTGEKVFLECVQDMDHENMFWYRQDPGLGLRLIYFSYDVKMKEKGDIPEGYSVSREKKERFSLILESASTNQTSMYLCASSFREKLFFGSGTQLSVL.

The chain recombines TRBV28 with TRBJ2-7; TRBD1 agrees at 9 bases. The CDR3 consists of 14 residues. Per the germline V gene, CDR1 is MDHEN and CDR2 is SYDVKM. Trimming at V came to 6 bases and at J to 5 bases, leaving 8 bases not matched to a gene. CDR3 residues: CASRLGTGRHEQYF. In DNA form, the CDR3 reads TGTGCCAGCAGACTGGGGACAGGGAGGCACGAGCAGTACTTC.

V and J are TRBV2 and TRBJ2-3; tentatively, D is TRBD2 (6 bases). Trimming stripped 2 bases from V and 2 bases from J, with 11 bases between. The CDR3 extends over 15 amino acids. Germline-derived CDR1 and CDR2 are SNHLY and FYNNEI. CDR3 in amino acids: CASSEWGLLTDTQYF. The CDR3 coding sequence is TGTGCCAGCAGTGAATGGGGACTTCTCACAGATACGCAGTATTTT.

This rearrangement joins TRBV10-1 to TRBJ2-7, with a possible D match to TRBD1 (5 bases). This CDR3 region has 15 residues. V lost 6 bases to trimming and J lost 0 bases, with 15 bases between them. CDR1 WNHNN and CDR2 SYGVQD come from the germline V gene (reference sequence). CDR3 sequence (DNA): TGCGCCAGCAGCCCGGCGACAGCAGACTCCTACGAGCAGTACTTC. This encodes CASSPATADSYEQYF.

The genes are TRBV29-1 and TRBJ2-6; D perhaps matches TRBD1 (6 bases). Germline values: CDR1 SQVTM, CDR2 ANQGSEA. The CDR3 is 15 amino acids. V was shortened by 6 bases and J by 2 bases, with 14 bases between the two germline ends. CDR3 DNA: TGCAGCGTCGCCATACAGGGTACTGGGGCCAACGTCCTGACTTTC. Translating it yields CSVAIQGTGANVLTF. Filled out from reference TRBV29-1 and TRBJ2-6, the complete variable domain reads SAVISQKPSRDICQRGTSLTIQCQVDSQVTMMFWYRQQPGQSLTLIATANQGSEATYESGFVIDKFPISRPNLTFSTLTVSNMSPEDSSIYLCSVAIQGTGANVLTFGAGSRLTVL.

The CDR3 nucleotides are TGTGCCAGCAGTGTTCCCAGCTCTGGAAACACCATATATTTT. Translation: CASSVPSSGNTIYF. J is TRBJ1-3 and V is TRBV2; D ambiguous. The CDR3 extends over 14 amino acids. V was clipped by 4 bases and J by 0 bases, with 7 bases between them. The germline gives CDR1 SNHLY, CDR2 FYNNEI.

This clone was counted a single time. V is TRBV7-8 and J is TRBJ2-7; 7 bases match TRBD1. The CDR3 runs 15 residues. Germline lookup yields CDR1 SGHVS and CDR2 FQNEAQ. Losses at the gene ends were 4 bases for V and 0 bases for J; bases not matched to a gene: 6. The CDR3 sequence is CASSSRDRSSYEQYF. The CDR3 nucleotides are TGTGCCAGCAGCTCCCGGGACAGAAGCTCCTACGAGCAGTACTTC. Combining the CDR3 with reference TRBV7-8 and TRBJ2-7 gives the whole variable domain GAGVSQSPRYKVAKRGQDVALRCDPISGHVSLFWYQQALGQGPEFLTYFQNEAQLDKSGLPSDRFFAERPEGSVSTLKIQRTQQEDSAVYLCASSSRDRSSYEQYFGPGTRLTVT.

This chain connects TRBV18 to TRBJ2-5; D may be TRBD2 (6 bases). Judging by the DNA end, TRBJ2-7 fits better; the J call may be wrong. CDR1 and CDR2 from the germline V gene are KGHSH and LQKENI. This CDR3 contains 14 residues. This chain's CDR3 is CASSPLEGHHEQYF. CDR3 nucleotides: TGTGCCAGCTCACCATTGGAGGGGCACCACGAGCAGTACTTC.

The J gene is TRBJ1-2, the V gene TRBV18, with TRBD1 identical over 9 bases. Looked up from germline, CDR1 is KGHSH and CDR2 is LQKENI. The ends lost 6 bases at V and 8 bases at J; junction bases unmatched: 7. This CDR3 has 13 amino acids. This chain's CDR3 is CASSRTGGEGYTF. The CDR3 DNA reads as TGTGCCAGCTCCCGAACAGGGGGCGAAGGCTACACCTTC.

The chain links TRBV18 to TRBJ2-7; the match to TRBD2 covers 11 bases. J was trimmed by 10 bases and V by 2 bases; bases with no gene match: 4. Germline V gene lookup returns CDR1 KGHSH and CDR2 LQKENI. The CDR3 spans 13 residues. In DNA, the CDR3 is TGTGCCAGCTCACCATCGGGACTAGCGGTACAGTACTTC. Protein product: CASSPSGLAVQYF.

The V gene is TRBV21-1, the J gene TRBJ2-7; the tabulated D call, TRBD1, remains unverified against the DNA. TRBV21-1 is marked as a pseudogene. This CDR3 spans 16 amino acids. The CDR3 is CASSKKAIGRDYEQYF. As DNA, the CDR3 is TGTGCCAGCAGCAAAAAGGCGATCGGCAGGGACTACGAGCAGTACTTC.

This chain links TRBV11-2 with TRBJ2-7; 10 nucleotides match TRBD1. This CDR3 is 19 amino acids long. Per germline, CDR1 SGHAT and CDR2 FQNNGV. V shed 3 bases and J 3 bases; nucleotides not matched to a gene: 17. The CDR3 region has the DNA TGTGCCAGCAGCTTTGCCTTCGACAGGGGGCGGCCGGCATACTACGAGCAGTACTTC. This codes for CASSFAFDRGRPAYYEQYF.

The chain links TRBV7-9 to TRBJ2-7; possible D gene TRBD1, 5 bases. The CDR3 is 12 residues long. V was clipped by 2 bases and J by 6 bases, with 8 bases between them. Germline V gives CDR1 SEHNR, CDR2 FQNEAQ (reference sequence). The CDR3 sequence is CASSLSGPEQYF. For the CDR3, the DNA is TGTGCCAGCAGCTTATCAGGGCCCGAGCAGTACTTC.

The J gene is TRBJ1-5, the V gene TRBV6-1; TRBD1 aligns across 7 bases. Per the germline V gene, CDR1 is MNHNS and CDR2 is SASEGT. V gave up 4 bases and J gave up 5 bases; unmatched junction bases: 14. The CDR3 contains 17 residues. The CDR3 nucleotides read TGTGCCAGCAGTGTGGCCCTCCGACAGGGACCTTATCAGCCCCAGCATTTT. Its translation is CASSVALRQGPYQPQHF.

The J gene is TRBJ2-7, the V gene TRBV10-3; D may match TRBD1 or TRBD2 (5 bases each). Germline V gene data show CDR1 as ENHRY and CDR2 as SYGVKD. This CDR3 region has 14 residues. The germline V and J ends were trimmed by 8 bases and 3 bases, with 17 bases remaining between them. The CDR3 spells CAIGEAGSNYEQYF. DNA for the CDR3: TGTGCCATCGGAGAGGCAGGGAGCAACTACGAGCAGTACTTC.

The chain employs TRBV27 and TRBJ1-2, with D unresolved. This CDR3 comprises 12 residues. Trimming took off 0 bases at V and 8 bases at J, with 7 bases between the two ends. The germline CDR1 and CDR2 sequences are MNHEY and SMNVEV (reference sequence). CDR3 protein: CASSLSGYGYTF. Written as DNA, the CDR3 is TGTGCCAGCAGTTTATCGGGGTACGGCTACACCTTC.

V and J are TRBV6-1 and TRBJ2-5, with TRBD1 matching over 12 bases. The CDR3 is 15 residues long. Germline values: CDR1 MNHNS, CDR2 SASEGT. Trimming took 6 bases from V and 4 from J; bases not matched to a gene: 6. DNA of the CDR3: TGTGCCAGCAGAGGCGGGACAGGGGGCTTAGAGACCCAGTACTTC. It translates to CASRGGTGGLETQYF.

V gene TRBV5-4 combines with J gene TRBJ2-7; 8 positions agree with TRBD2. This CDR3 has 15 residues. The trim removed 4 bases at V and 3 bases at J, leaving 9 bases unmatched. Germline CDR1 is SGHNT and CDR2 is YYREEE (reference sequence). As DNA, the CDR3 is TGTGCCAGCAGCACCCCCGGGACTAGTAACTACGAGCAGTACTTC. It encodes CASSTPGTSNYEQYF.

The chain joins TRBV7-9 to TRBJ2-7, with TRBD2 matching over 13 bases. Looked up from germline, CDR1 is SEHNR and CDR2 is FQNEAQ (reference sequence). With 5 bases clipped from V and 6 bases from J, the junction kept 4 bases outside the gene matches. CDR3 length: 14 residues. The CDR3 region is CASSPTSGGSEQYF. CDR3 DNA sequence: TGTGCCAGCAGCCCGACTAGCGGGGGGAGCGAGCAGTACTTC.

The chain uses TRBV28 and TRBJ1-1; D is perhaps TRBD1 (6 bases). V was clipped by 5 bases and J by 7 bases, with 11 bases between them. Germline CDR1 is MDHEN and CDR2 is SYDVKM. The CDR3 length is 12 residues. CDR3: CASSSPQGEAFF. For the CDR3, the DNA is TGTGCCAGCAGTAGCCCACAGGGTGAAGCTTTCTTT.

This chain links TRBV6-6 with TRBJ2-7; D uncertain. CDR3 length: 11 amino acids. Germline-derived CDR1 and CDR2 are MNHNY and SVGAGI (reference sequence). The V end was cut by 2 bases, the J end by 10 bases, with 9 bases between. CDR3 in DNA: TGTGCCAGCAGTTACGGCCCTGGACAGTACTTC. Protein: CASSYGPGQYF.

This chain joins TRBV19 and TRBJ2-1; 11 positions agree with TRBD2. This CDR3 is built from 15 residues. The germline V gene has CDR1 LNHDA and CDR2 SQIVND (reference sequence). J was trimmed by 9 bases and V by 7 bases; bases with no gene match: 11. Here the CDR3 DNA reads TGTGCCAGTAATTCTGTGACTAGCGGGATGCCTGAGCAGTTCTTC. Translating gives CASNSVTSGMPEQFF.